Following are 17 T cell receptor beta chains from one sample sequenced in a study of CD8 T cells in Susac syndrome. With random hexamers, 0.5 to 1 ug RNA was reverse transcribed. TCRdb analysed the immunoSEQ multiplex PCR reads with MiXCR anew, one entry per CDR3 protein. Of about 120,000 distinct CDR3 sequences detected, 90% to 95% appear once; the ten largest clones hold just over 0.095%. Sample: CD4+ T cells from PBMCs. Source of these receptors: a human donor in good health.

Only one count was recorded for this clonotype. This sequence joins TRBV7-2 and TRBJ2-3, with 11 nucleotides matching TRBD2. This CDR3 spans 17 amino acids. CDR1 SGHTA and CDR2 FQGNSA come from the germline V gene. Trimming removed 5 bases from V and 1 base from J; junction bases left unmatched: 8. Here the CDR3 DNA reads TGTGCCAGCAGCCCCCAACTAGCGGGAGTCGGCACAGATACGCAGTATTTT. Residues: CASSPQLAGVGTDTQYF.

The chain employs TRBV5-8 and TRBJ1-6; no reliable D call. Looked up from germline, CDR1 is SGHTS and CDR2 is YDEGEE. With 0 bases removed from V and 5 bases from J, the gap between germline ends came to 6 bases. This CDR3 is built from 14 residues. The CDR3 DNA sequence: TGTGCCAGCAGCTTGGACAGTGATAATTCACCCCTCCACTTT. This translates into CASSLDSDNSPLHF.

The table lists this clonotype with a count of one. The rearrangement joins TRBV7-8 to TRBJ2-7; D is undetermined. The length of the CDR3 is 12 residues. Germline V gives CDR1 SGHVS, CDR2 FQNEAQ. V gave up 5 bases and J gave up 2 bases, with 7 bases separating them. The CDR3 DNA reads TGTGCCAGCAGCATCGCCCCCTACGAGCAGTACTTC. Translation: CASSIAPYEQYF. The variable domain in full, with the rest retrieved from reference TRBV7-8 and TRBJ2-7, is GAGVSQSPRYKVAKRGQDVALRCDPISGHVSLFWYQQALGQGPEFLTYFQNEAQLDKSGLPSDRFFAERPEGSVSTLKIQRTQQEDSAVYLCASSIAPYEQYFGPGTRLTVT.

J is TRBJ2-3 and V is TRBV4-3, with 16 bases that match TRBD2. This CDR3 spans 20 amino acids. Trimming removed 0 bases from V and 4 bases from J; junction bases left unmatched: 10. Germline assignment: CDR1 LGHNA and CDR2 YSLEER. This CDR3 reads CASSQEGGTSGRADPDTQYF. CDR3 bases: TGCGCCAGCAGCCAAGAAGGGGGGACTAGCGGGAGGGCCGACCCAGATACGCAGTATTTT.

This chain uses TRBV3-1 with TRBJ2-2, with 10 bases that match TRBD2. There are 16 residues in the CDR3. After removal of 4 bases from V and 1 base from J, the junction contained 3 bases not matched to a gene. Germline CDR1 LGHDT, CDR2 YNNKEL (reference sequence). CDR3 nucleotide sequence: TGTGCCAGCAGCCTGGGACTAGCGAGGAACACCGGGGAGCTGTTTTTT. Protein: CASSLGLARNTGELFF.

This chain's CDR3 is CASKREGGRNTGELFF. CDR3 in DNA: TGTGCCAGTAAACGCGAGGGGGGCCGCAACACCGGGGAGCTGTTTTTT. V gene TRBV19 combines with J gene TRBJ2-2; D is perhaps TRBD1 or TRBD2 (6 bases each). V shed 7 bases and J shed 2 bases, with 17 bases lying between them. This CDR3 is built from 16 residues. CDR1 LNHDA and CDR2 SQIVND come from the germline V gene (reference sequence).

V is TRBV9 and J is TRBJ2-1; a weak D match, TRBD1 (5 bases). Between the trimmed V and J ends, which lost 4 bases and 0 bases, there was a span of 14 bases. The CDR3 length is 16 residues. CDR1 is SGDLS and CDR2 is YYNGEE in the germline V gene. CDR3 sequence reads: CASSTYSDSSYNEQFF. The CDR3 DNA sequence: TGTGCCAGCAGCACCTACTCCGACAGCTCCTACAATGAGCAGTTCTTC.

As DNA, the CDR3 is TGTGCCAGCAGTTCGAGTGGGGCAGCGAACACTGAAGCTTTCTTT. Encoded protein: CASSSSGAANTEAFF. The chain joins TRBV12-3 or TRBV12-4 to TRBJ1-1; possible D gene TRBD1, 5 bases. V lost 4 bases and J 1 base, leaving 13 bases between the germline ends. The CDR3 consists of 15 residues.

This clonotype was found once. The genes are TRBV3-1 and TRBJ1-2, with 7 bases fitting TRBD1. This CDR3 region has 15 residues. In germline, CDR1 is LGHDT, CDR2 YNNKEL (reference sequence). The junction had 7 bases not matched to a gene; V was cut back by 0 bases and J by 6 bases. CDR3 in amino acids: CASSQDATGADGYTF. The CDR3 DNA is TGTGCCAGCAGCCAAGATGCCACAGGGGCGGATGGCTACACCTTC.

The gene calls are TRBV5-5 and TRBJ2-5; 7 bases align to TRBD2. Per the germline V gene, CDR1 is SGHKS and CDR2 is YYEKEE (reference sequence). The V gene end was trimmed by 2 bases and the J gene end by 0 bases; junction bases not matched to a gene: 7. The CDR3 totals 16 residues. CDR3 nucleotides: TGTGCCAGCAGCTTCAGCGCACTAGCGTACCAAGAGACCCAGTACTTC. Encoded protein: CASSFSALAYQETQYF.

The genes are TRBV30 and TRBJ2-7, with a weak D call TRBD2 (7 bases). CDR1 GTSNPN and CDR2 SVGIG come from the germline V gene (reference sequence). V shed 1 base and J shed 2 bases, with 9 bases lying between them. The CDR3 totals 13 residues. The CDR3: CAWSEGGAYEQYF. The CDR3 DNA is TGTGCCTGGAGTGAAGGGGGGGCCTACGAGCAGTACTTC.

The V and J genes are TRBV14 and TRBJ2-1; D ambiguous. V shed 3 bases and J shed 8 bases, with 20 bases lying between them. Germline V gives CDR1 SGHDN, CDR2 FVKESK. CDR3 length: 16 residues. CDR3 region: CASSQTALRVGHEQFF. CDR3 DNA sequence: TGTGCCAGCAGCCAGACCGCGCTAAGGGTAGGCCATGAGCAGTTCTTC.

This clonotype was observed a single time. This chain joins TRBV19 and TRBJ2-2; a possible D gene is TRBD1 (8 bases). The germline V gene encodes CDR1 LNHDA and CDR2 SQIVND (reference sequence). Trimming removed 9 bases from V and 4 bases from J, with 15 bases in between. The CDR3 is 14 amino acids. Here the CDR3 reads CASTYRGGTGELFF. The CDR3 nucleotides are TGTGCCAGCACCTACAGGGGGGGCACCGGGGAGCTGTTTTTT.

V usage is TRBV12-3 or TRBV12-4 and J usage is TRBJ2-7; TRBD2 might be the D (7 bases). The CDR3 has 12 residues. Trimming took 9 bases from V and 4 from J, leaving 13 bases between them. CDR3 nucleotide sequence: TGTGCCAGGAGGGGGGGGGTTTACGAGCAGTACTTC. Its protein product is CARRGGVYEQYF.

The chain uses TRBV18 and TRBJ2-4; 9 bases fit TRBD2. The CDR3 length is 17 residues. Germline V gives CDR1 KGHSH, CDR2 LQKENI. J gave up 1 base and V 3 bases, and 7 bases lay outside the gene matches. CDR3 nucleotides: TGTGCCAGCTCACCGGGACTAGCAGGTGGGGCCAAAAACATTCAGTACTTC. Encoded protein: CASSPGLAGGAKNIQYF.

The V gene is TRBV20-1, the J gene TRBJ1-1; D is uncertain. The CDR3 is made up of 12 amino acids. The V end was cut by 2 bases, the J end by 7 bases, with 11 bases between. CDR1 is DFQATT, CDR2 SNEGSKA, per germline (reference sequence). CDR3 loop: CSARLSWGEAFF. The CDR3 DNA reads as TGCAGTGCTAGATTATCCTGGGGTGAAGCTTTCTTT.

V and J are TRBV5-1 and TRBJ2-7; 8 bases line up with TRBD1. The CDR3 sequence is 12 residues long. Losses at the gene ends were 3 bases for V and 6 bases for J; bases not matched to a gene: 2. Looked up from germline, CDR1 is SGHRS and CDR2 is YFSETQ. The CDR3 region has the DNA TGCGCCAGCAGCTCCGACAGGGGCGAGCAGTACTTC. It encodes CASSSDRGEQYF.